One sample yielded the 2 T cell receptor beta chains listed below, sequenced in a study of CD8 T cells in ankylosing spondylitis. From the 5' RACE reads, TCRdb called clonotypes with MiXCR, one entry per CDR3 protein. The data show a few hundred thousand distinct CDR3 sequences, 20% to 25% seen once. Sequenced input: blood, either unsorted or a sorted T cell fraction (not recorded which). The receptors were sampled from a male donor with ankylosing spondylitis or in good health (not recorded which).

J is TRBJ2-3 and V is TRBV15; TRBD2 is a possible D gene (7 bases). The CDR3 spans 16 residues. In germline, CDR1 is LNHNV, CDR2 YYDKDF (reference sequence). V lost 0 bases to trimming and J lost 2 bases, with 12 bases between them. CDR3 sequence (DNA): TGTGCCACCAGCAGAGATCGCGGGGGCGTCACAGATACGCAGTATTTT. Amino acids: CATSRDRGGVTDTQYF.

As DNA, the CDR3 is TGTGCCAGCAGTTTGAGGGAGGGCCAAACTAATGAAAAACTGTTTTTT. Protein: CASSLREGQTNEKLFF. The V and J genes are TRBV12-3 or TRBV12-4 and TRBJ1-4; D is unresolved. The ends were cut back, 3 bases at V and 1 base at J, with 12 bases in the middle. This CDR3 contains 16 residues.